In its sample, the clone carrying this T cell receptor beta chain was seen once. Its matching antigen is unknown. PCR was performed using 60 Vbeta and 13 Jbeta primers. The assay was immunoSEQ multiplex PCR, and TCRdb's table has in-frame clones only and misses some. Here the sample spans more than 110,000 clones, roughly 83% being singletons. From germline, CDR1 is WNHNN and CDR2 SYGVQD (reference sequence). V dropped 2 bases and J dropped 1 base, with 6 bases sitting between them. This CDR3 has 14 residues. The record originates from a study of cytomegalovirus exposure and HLA in healthy donors. Findings and limits, study-wide: Some TCR beta chains (roughly 160 of them) were listed as cytomegalovirus-associated. Within an earlier analysis, most TCR beta V segments proved productive either about 90% or about 30% of the time.

Sequencing was carried out using PBMCs. This sequence originates from a man aged 35 to 55 in good health and CMV-seropositive. The chain links TRBV10-1 to TRBJ2-1; tentative D call: TRBD2 (5 bases). CDR3 coding DNA: TGCGCCAGCAGTGAGCCGGGATCCTACAATGAGCAGTTCTTC. It codes for CASSEPGSYNEQFF.